One and the same sample provided the 9 T cell receptor beta chains below, sequenced in a study of blood T cell repertoires in COVID-19. Repertoires were generated with immunoSEQ multiplex PCR, while TCRdb's copy carries only in-frame clones and drops some. The data show some 300,000 clones, 88% seen once. The specimen sequenced was PBMCs or T cells enriched from blood (not recorded which). Source of these receptors: a woman aged 55-70 years in a cohort exposed to, infected with or recovered from COVID-19 (not recorded which).

This chain links TRBV20-1 with TRBJ1-4; TRBD1 is a possible D gene (5 bases). The CDR3 length is 11 residues. Trimming removed 3 bases at V and 9 bases at J, with 8 bases between. Germline lookup yields CDR1 DFQATT and CDR2 SNEGSKA (reference sequence). In nucleotides, the CDR3 is TGCAGTGCTAGCAGGGAAAAAAAACTGTTTTTT. It specifies CSASREKKLFF.

The chain recombines TRBV7-2 with TRBJ1-1, with D uncertain. V was cut by 2 bases and J by 1 base, with 11 bases left in between. CDR1 and CDR2 from the germline V gene are SGHTA and FQGNSA. The CDR3 spans 15 residues. The chain's CDR3 is CASSLSRGSNTEAFF. In DNA, the CDR3 is TGTGCCAGCAGCTTATCGCGGGGATCGAACACTGAAGCTTTCTTT.

This chain connects TRBV7-9 to TRBJ1-2, with 7 bases fitting TRBD1. The length of the CDR3 is 15 residues. The ends lost 1 base at V and 1 base at J; junction bases unmatched: 3. Germline V gene data show CDR1 as SEHNR and CDR2 as FQNEAQ (reference sequence). CDR3 nucleotides: TGTGCCAGCAGCTTAGGAGGACAGGTTAACTATGGCTACACCTTC. Translated: CASSLGGQVNYGYTF.

CDR3 coding DNA: TGTGCCAGTAGACGGACAGGGAGTAGTGTCACTGAAGCTTTCTTT. The encoded protein is CASRRTGSSVTEAFF. The V and J genes are TRBV19 and TRBJ1-1; 8 bases line up with TRBD1. Trimming took 6 bases from V and 4 from J; bases not matched to a gene: 10. Germline values: CDR1 LNHDA, CDR2 SQIVND (reference sequence). The CDR3 extends over 15 amino acids.

The chain joins TRBV29-1 to TRBJ2-7; 7 bases map to TRBD1. With 7 bases clipped from V and 5 bases from J, the junction kept 5 bases outside the gene matches. The CDR3 sequence is 11 residues long. From germline, CDR1 is SQVTM and CDR2 ANQGSEA. In nucleotides, the CDR3 is TGCAGCGGTCGACAGGGAAACGAGCAGTACTTC. Protein sequence: CSGRQGNEQYF.

The chain joins TRBV28 to TRBJ1-5; tentative D call: TRBD1 (6 bases). From germline, CDR1 is MDHEN and CDR2 SYDVKM. The length of the CDR3 is 15 residues. Deletions cut 7 bases from V and 3 bases from J, with 16 bases between. CDR3 nucleotides: TGTGCCAGCACCGCTTACAGGGTAAACAATCAGCCCCAGCATTTT. Translating it yields CASTAYRVNNQPQHF.

The chain links TRBV24-1 to TRBJ2-1; 12 nucleotides align to TRBD2. Germline values: CDR1 KGHDR, CDR2 SFDVKD. Trimming took 3 bases from V and 2 from J; bases not matched to a gene: 7. The CDR3 length is 18 residues. The CDR3 DNA sequence: TGTGCCACCAGTGATCCTGGACTAGCGGGGCCCACCTACAATGAGCAGTTCTTC. Protein product: CATSDPGLAGPTYNEQFF.

This clone has only one observation. This rearrangement joins TRBV2 to TRBJ2-5, with D unresolved. Deletions cut 6 bases from V and 7 bases from J, with 12 bases between. The V gene's germline CDR1 is SNHLY and CDR2 FYNNEI. The CDR3 consists of 12 residues. CDR3 in amino acids: CASSKSFGTQYF. DNA of the CDR3: TGTGCCAGCAGCAAGAGTTTTGGGACCCAGTACTTC.

The rearrangement joins TRBV24-1 to TRBJ2-1; TRBD2 aligns across 12 bases. Germline values: CDR1 KGHDR, CDR2 SFDVKD. The CDR3 consists of 20 residues. The trim removed 5 bases at V and 0 bases at J, leaving 13 bases unmatched. The CDR3 sequence: CATSARRLAGVGRSYNEQFF. The CDR3 DNA reads TGTGCCACCAGTGCCAGGCGACTAGCGGGAGTCGGGCGCTCCTACAATGAGCAGTTCTTC.